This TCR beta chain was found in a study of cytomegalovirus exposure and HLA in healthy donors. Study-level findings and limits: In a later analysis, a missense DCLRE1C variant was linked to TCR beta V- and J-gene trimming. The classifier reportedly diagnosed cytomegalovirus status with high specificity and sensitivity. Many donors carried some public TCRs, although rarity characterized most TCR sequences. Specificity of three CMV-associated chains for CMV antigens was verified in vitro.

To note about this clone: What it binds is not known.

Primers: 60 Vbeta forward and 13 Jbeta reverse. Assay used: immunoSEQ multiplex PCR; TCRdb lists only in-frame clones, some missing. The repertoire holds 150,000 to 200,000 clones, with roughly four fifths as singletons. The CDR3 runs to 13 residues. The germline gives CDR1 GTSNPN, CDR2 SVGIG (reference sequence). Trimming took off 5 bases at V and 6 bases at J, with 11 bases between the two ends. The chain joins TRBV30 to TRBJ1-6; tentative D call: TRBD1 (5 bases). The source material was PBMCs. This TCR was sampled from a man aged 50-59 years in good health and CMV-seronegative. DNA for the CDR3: TGTGCCTGGGCTCGACAGTCTAATTCACCCCTCCACTTT. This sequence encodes CAWARQSNSPLHF.